Presented here are 23 T cell receptor beta chains from one specimen sequenced in a study of shared clonotypes between healthy human individuals (dated by TCRdb to 2020 to 2022). Library preparation was by the immunoSEQ multiplex PCR assay. The table comes from immuneACCESS by way of TCRdb, which keeps in-frame sequences with V and J called. Part of the clones is missing from these tables; in studies checked, under half for an unresolved V gene and the rest for unknown reasons. Within this sample are about 1 million clones, with 70% to 80% of them counted one time only. The ten most abundant clones make up around 1.4% of the sample. Sample: memory CD4+ T cells sorted from blood. This sample's cell subset or site label indicates: CD45RA-negative fraction. The receptors come from a man younger than 35 in good health.

The chain employs TRBV5-4 and TRBJ2-3; tentatively, D is TRBD1 (6 bases). This CDR3 has 15 amino acids. Germline values: CDR1 SGHNT, CDR2 YYREEE (reference sequence). V lost 4 bases, J lost 2 bases, and 14 bases lay in between. The CDR3 coding sequence is TGTGCCAGCAGCGGAACAGGGCGTACCACAGATACGCAGTATTTT. The encoded protein is CASSGTGRTTDTQYF.

This clone was observed many times. J is TRBJ1-4 and V is TRBV5-6; D possibly corresponds to TRBD1 (6 bases). There are 17 residues in the CDR3. V shed 0 bases and J shed 2 bases, with 14 bases lying between them. Germline CDR1 is SGHDT and CDR2 is YYEEEE. The CDR3 sequence: CASSLVGLGGTNEKLFF. The CDR3 bases are TGTGCCAGCAGCTTGGTCGGTCTGGGGGGCACTAATGAAAAACTGTTTTTT.

The chain joins TRBV6-6 to TRBJ1-1; perhaps TRBD1 as D (6 bases). V was clipped by 5 bases and J by 4 bases, with 20 bases between them. Germline CDR1 and CDR2: MNHNY and SVGAGI (reference sequence). This CDR3 spans 16 amino acids. Written as DNA, the CDR3 is TGTGCCAGCAGTCCCAGTGGGGGCGTCGGCGGCACTGAAGCTTTCTTT. It translates to CASSPSGGVGGTEAFF.

This clone has just a few counts. The chain recombines TRBV30 with TRBJ1-1, with 9 bases identical to TRBD1. The V gene's germline CDR1 is GTSNPN and CDR2 SVGIG (reference sequence). The CDR3 is 13 residues long. The trim removed 4 bases at V and 6 bases at J, leaving 6 bases unmatched. The DNA of the CDR3 is TGTGCCTGGACCAACAGGGGGCACCCTGAAGCTTTCTTT. Translated, it gives CAWTNRGHPEAFF.

The V gene is TRBV7-3, the J gene TRBJ2-1; maybe TRBD2 (6 bases). The length of the CDR3 is 15 residues. V was pared by 5 bases and J by 6 bases, with 17 bases between. Germline-derived CDR1 and CDR2 are SGHTA and FQGTGA. CDR3 region: CASSPGTGRVNEQFF. In nucleotides, the CDR3 is TGTGCCAGCAGCCCAGGGACTGGCCGGGTCAATGAGCAGTTCTTC.

V gene TRBV7-9 combines with J gene TRBJ2-3, with D possibly being TRBD2 (6 bases). The CDR3 is made up of 17 amino acids. The germline V and J ends were trimmed by 1 base and 0 bases, with 14 bases remaining between them. Germline CDR1 SEHNR, CDR2 FQNEAQ (reference sequence). The CDR3: CASSLGEGRGSTDTQYF. Written as DNA, the CDR3 is TGTGCCAGCAGCTTAGGTGAGGGGCGGGGTAGCACAGATACGCAGTATTTT.

In nucleotides, the CDR3 is TGTGCCAGCAGCCAAGGGGGAAACTCCTACGAGCAGTACTTC. This codes for CASSQGGNSYEQYF. This sequence joins TRBV6-6 and TRBJ2-7; the D gene is possibly TRBD1 (6 bases). The germline V and J ends were trimmed by 6 bases and 0 bases, with 12 bases remaining between them. This CDR3 comprises 14 residues. Germline loops: CDR1 MNHNY, CDR2 SVGAGI (reference sequence).

The chain uses TRBV4-2 and TRBJ2-2, with D unclear. CDR1 and CDR2 from the germline V gene are LGHNA and YNFKEQ. The V gene lost 0 bases and the J gene lost 7 bases, with 6 bases spanning the gap. The CDR3 length is 13 residues. The chain's CDR3 is CASSQEISGELFF. CDR3 sequence (DNA): TGTGCCAGCAGCCAAGAAATTAGCGGGGAGCTGTTTTTT.

The chain couples TRBV30 to TRBJ1-2, with TRBD1 matching 7 bases. Germline CDR1 is GTSNPN and CDR2 is SVGIG (reference sequence). The CDR3 covers 13 residues. V gave up 3 bases and J gave up 8 bases; unmatched junction bases: 9. The CDR3 DNA reads as TGTGCCTGGAGGCCTACAGGGGCGGGCGGCTACACCTTC. This codes for CAWRPTGAGGYTF.

The J gene is TRBJ2-1, the V gene TRBV5-6; 8 bases agree with TRBD1. This CDR3 has 13 residues. Germline V gives CDR1 SGHDT, CDR2 YYEEEE. J gave up 8 bases and V 4 bases, and 5 bases lay outside the gene matches. The DNA of the CDR3 is TGTGCCAGCAGCCTAGGACAGGGATATGAGCAGTTCTTC. Translating gives CASSLGQGYEQFF. The full variable domain, in which reference TRBV5-6 and TRBJ2-1 provide the parts outside the CDR3, is DAGVTQSPTHLIKTRGQQVTLRCSPKSGHDTVSWYQQALGQGPQFIFQYYEEEERQRGNFPDRFSGHQFPNYSSELNVNALLLGDSALYLCASSLGQGYEQFFGPGTRLTVL.

The genes are TRBV6-5 and TRBJ1-3; D remains ambiguous. Germline V gene data show CDR1 as MNHEY and CDR2 as SVGAGI. This CDR3 spans 13 amino acids. Between the trimmed V and J ends, which lost 6 bases and 8 bases, there was a span of 14 bases. In nucleotides, the CDR3 is TGTGCCAGCAGGCACTCTGAGTGGTACACCATATATTTT. Amino acids: CASRHSEWYTIYF.

About this clone: The same CDR3 is also encoded by other DNA sequences in this sample. The CDR3 protein is CASSLSGASSYNEQFF. The DNA of the CDR3 is TGTGCCAGCAGCTTAAGTGGGGCCTCCTCCTACAATGAGCAGTTCTTC. This rearrangement joins TRBV7-3 to TRBJ2-1; weak D call: TRBD1 (5 bases). CDR1 is SGHTA and CDR2 is FQGTGA in the germline V gene. V was cut by 1 base and J by 0 bases, with 10 bases left in between. The CDR3 is 16 residues long.

This clone has a single count. The DNA of the CDR3 is TGCGCCAGCAGCCAAAAGGGTGAAAAACTGTTTTTT. The encoded protein is CASSQKGEKLFF. The chain carries TRBV4-3 and TRBJ1-4; D is uncertain. The germline V and J ends were trimmed by 2 bases and 7 bases, with 5 bases remaining between them. Germline lookup yields CDR1 LGHNA and CDR2 YSLEER. The CDR3 covers 12 residues.

The chain uses TRBV5-4 and TRBJ1-2; D not certain. Trimming removed 0 bases at V and 3 bases at J, with 0 bases between. The CDR3 is 11 residues long. The germline CDR1 and CDR2 sequences are SGHNT and YYREEE (reference sequence). The CDR3 loop reads CASSLDYGYTF. The DNA of the CDR3 is TGTGCCAGCAGCTTGGACTATGGCTACACCTTC.

This chain joins TRBV5-4 and TRBJ2-7; 9 bases line up with TRBD2. The V gene's germline CDR1 is SGHNT and CDR2 YYREEE (reference sequence). The CDR3 spans 15 residues. The junction had 8 bases not matched to a gene; V was cut back by 1 base and J by 6 bases. CDR3 residues: CASSLYAGGQGEQYF. The CDR3 DNA sequence: TGTGCCAGCAGCTTGTACGCGGGAGGGCAGGGCGAGCAGTACTTC.

This chain connects TRBV28 to TRBJ2-7; 14 bases match TRBD2. Germline CDR1 MDHEN, CDR2 SYDVKM. V lost 6 bases to trimming and J lost 2 bases; unmatched junction nucleotides: 6. The CDR3 runs to 16 residues. CDR3 residues: CASRAGLAGATYEQYF. CDR3 bases: TGTGCCAGCAGGGCGGGACTAGCGGGGGCAACCTACGAGCAGTACTTC.

The chain uses TRBV7-8 and TRBJ2-3; 14 bases fit TRBD2. V gave up 4 bases and J gave up 0 bases; unmatched junction bases: 9. The CDR3 is 19 residues long. Looked up from germline, CDR1 is SGHVS and CDR2 is FQNEAQ. The CDR3 DNA is TGTGCCAGCAGCTCCGACTGGACTAGCGGGGGGACTAGCACAGATACGCAGTATTTT. It encodes CASSSDWTSGGTSTDTQYF.

The chain links TRBV30 to TRBJ2-2, with a weak D call TRBD1 (5 bases). This CDR3 contains 15 residues. V was clipped by 5 bases and J by 0 bases, with 13 bases between them. Per the germline V gene, CDR1 is GTSNPN and CDR2 is SVGIG (reference sequence). CDR3 nucleotide sequence: TGTGCCTGGGACCCAGGGTCTACGAACACCGGGGAGCTGTTTTTT. This sequence encodes CAWDPGSTNTGELFF.

The rearrangement uses TRBV5-4 and TRBJ2-2; D assignment may be TRBD1 or TRBD2 (5 bases each). Germline V gene sequence: CDR1 SGHNT, CDR2 YYREEE (reference sequence). V lost 7 bases and J 4 bases, leaving 14 bases between the germline ends. The CDR3 is 14 amino acids. This CDR3 is CASAFDGGTGELFF. In DNA, the CDR3 is TGTGCCAGCGCGTTCGATGGGGGCACCGGGGAGCTGTTTTTT.

J is TRBJ1-3 and V is TRBV30, with D unresolved. CDR3 length: 15 residues. Between the trimmed V and J ends, which lost 1 base and 0 bases, there was a span of 10 bases. Germline lookup yields CDR1 GTSNPN and CDR2 SVGIG (reference sequence). The CDR3 is CAWSGAGLSGNTIYF. The CDR3 coding sequence is TGTGCCTGGAGTGGGGCAGGACTCTCTGGAAACACCATATATTTT.

This chain uses TRBV10-3 with TRBJ2-7, with D possibly matching TRBD2 (5 bases). CDR1 is ENHRY, CDR2 SYGVKD, per germline. Deletions cut 3 bases from V and 7 bases from J, with 19 bases between. This CDR3 has 15 residues. This chain's CDR3 is CAISDAEAGLGEQYF. CDR3 sequence (DNA): TGTGCCATCAGTGACGCGGAGGCGGGTCTAGGAGAGCAGTACTTC.

The sample holds one count of this clone. The rearrangement links TRBV29-1 to TRBJ2-1; TRBD1 agrees at 8 bases. Trimming at V came to 8 bases and at J to 9 bases, leaving 6 bases not matched to a gene. The CDR3 loop spans 11 amino acids. Germline V lookup: CDR1 SQVTM, CDR2 ANQGSEA. The CDR3 DNA sequence: TGCAGCACCCGACAGGGGATTGAGCAGTTCTTC. This codes for CSTRQGIEQFF.

The chain is built from TRBV5-6 and TRBJ1-2, with 7 positions matching TRBD1. V lost 4 bases, J lost 0 bases, and 6 bases stayed unmatched. Per germline, CDR1 SGHDT and CDR2 YYEEEE. CDR3 length: 15 amino acids. The CDR3 reads CASSPDQGANYGYTF. The CDR3 DNA sequence: TGTGCCAGCAGCCCCGACCAGGGGGCTAACTATGGCTACACCTTC.